These 19 T cell receptor beta chains were all obtained from the same sample, sequenced in a study of shared clonotypes between healthy human individuals. Produced via immunoSEQ multiplex PCR; TCRdb's table is partial and in-frame only. The sample consists of millions of clones, around 94% of them appearing once. Sequencing used naive CD4+ T cells sorted from blood. This sample's subset: CD45RA+ positively selected. The receptor set was obtained from a man aged 18 to 35 in good health.

The chain uses TRBV5-4 and TRBJ2-5; 7 bases match TRBD2. Germline V gives CDR1 SGHNT, CDR2 YYREEE (reference sequence). The CDR3 covers 15 residues. V shed 3 bases and J 2 bases; nucleotides not matched to a gene: 7. In DNA form, the CDR3 reads TGTGCCAGCAGCTCTGGCGGGGGAAGACAAGAGACCCAGTACTTC. This sequence encodes CASSSGGGRQETQYF.

The rearrangement links TRBV29-1 to TRBJ1-1, with D unclear. Germline assignment: CDR1 SQVTM and CDR2 ANQGSEA. Trimming stripped 1 base from V and 1 base from J, with 7 bases between. This CDR3 has 13 residues. The CDR3 reads CSVEVQRNTEAFF. CDR3 nucleotide sequence: TGCAGCGTTGAAGTTCAGAGGAACACTGAAGCTTTCTTT.

This sequence joins TRBV25-1 and TRBJ2-3; tentatively, D is TRBD1 (5 bases). The germline gives CDR1 MGHDK, CDR2 SYGVNS. The CDR3 spans 14 residues. With 3 bases removed from V and 1 base from J, the gap between germline ends came to 8 bases. CDR3 sequence reads: CASSDRVGTDTQYF. The CDR3 coding sequence is TGTGCCAGCAGTGACAGGGTCGGCACAGATACGCAGTATTTT. The variable domain in full, completed from reference TRBV25-1 and TRBJ2-3, reads EADIYQTPRYLVIGTGKKITLECSQTMGHDKMYWYQQDPGMELHLIHYSYGVNSTEKGDLSSESTVSRIRTEHFPLTLESARPSHTSQYLCASSDRVGTDTQYFGPGTRLTVL.

The chain uses TRBV27 and TRBJ2-6, with TRBD1 matching 9 bases. The V segment lost 5 bases and the J segment 2 bases; nucleotides outside the gene matches: 13. The CDR3 has 19 residues. Germline CDR1 and CDR2: MNHEY and SMNVEV (reference sequence). As DNA, the CDR3 is TGTGCCAGCAGTACGTCATCCGGGACAGGGACAGCTGGGGCCAACGTCCTGACTTTC. It codes for CASSTSSGTGTAGANVLTF.

This clone was recorded a few times. The CDR3 DNA sequence: TGTGCCAGTACCCCAGAGGGCAACTATGGCTACACCTTC. Translated: CASTPEGNYGYTF. This rearrangement joins TRBV19 to TRBJ1-2; unclear D gene. This CDR3 is 13 amino acids long. V was cut by 7 bases and J by 2 bases, with 11 bases left in between. Germline loops: CDR1 LNHDA, CDR2 SQIVND (reference sequence).

The V gene is TRBV29-1, the J gene TRBJ2-5; TRBD2 matches 9 bases. CDR1 is SQVTM, CDR2 ANQGSEA, per germline. The CDR3 sequence is 14 residues long. V shed 7 bases and J 1 base; nucleotides not matched to a gene: 7. Here the CDR3 DNA reads TGCAGCGCCATAGCGGGGGCCTCCCAAGAGACCCAGTACTTC. As protein: CSAIAGASQETQYF.

The chain uses TRBV4-1 and TRBJ1-1; D is unresolved. Looked up from germline, CDR1 is MGHRA and CDR2 is YSYEKL. CDR3 length equals 18 residues. Trimming took off 0 bases at V and 0 bases at J, with 17 bases between the two ends. CDR3 sequence reads: CASSQEIDHSPMNTEAFF. CDR3 nucleotide sequence: TGCGCCAGCAGCCAAGAGATAGATCATTCTCCGATGAACACTGAAGCTTTCTTT.

In DNA, the CDR3 is TGTGCCTGGAGTGTACAGGGGGCTGGGTTCTTC. This translates into CAWSVQGAGFF. The gene calls are TRBV30 and TRBJ2-1, with 9 bases matching TRBD1. Germline lookup yields CDR1 GTSNPN and CDR2 SVGIG (reference sequence). This CDR3 has 11 residues. V was clipped by 0 bases and J by 15 bases; unmatched bases: 3.

This chain uses TRBV5-1 with TRBJ2-3, with 9 bases lining up with TRBD2. The CDR3 sequence is 15 residues long. V gave up 3 bases and J gave up 6 bases; unmatched junction bases: 8. Per the germline V gene, CDR1 is SGHRS and CDR2 is YFSETQ. The CDR3 nucleotides read TGCGCCAGCAGCTCCGGGACTAGCTTGGGGGATACGCAGTATTTT. Protein sequence: CASSSGTSLGDTQYF.

The chain carries TRBV5-1 and TRBJ2-7; 9 bases agree with TRBD1. V lost 0 bases to trimming and J lost 5 bases; unmatched junction nucleotides: 9. The CDR3 runs to 16 residues. Germline V lookup: CDR1 SGHRS, CDR2 YFSETQ. In DNA, the CDR3 is TGCGCCAGCAGCTTGGTGGGACCGGGACAGGGCCACGAGCAGTACTTC. It specifies CASSLVGPGQGHEQYF.

The chain recombines TRBV27 with TRBJ2-3; D not resolved. Germline V CDR1 and CDR2: MNHEY, SMNVEV (reference sequence). This CDR3 comprises 15 residues. The ends were cut back, 5 bases at V and 6 bases at J, with 18 bases in the middle. This CDR3 reads CASSPPSPLEDTQYF. The CDR3, as DNA: TGTGCCAGCAGTCCCCCCAGTCCCCTGGAGGATACGCAGTATTTT.

Remarks on this clone: Other DNA sequences in the same sample also yield this CDR3. The chain joins TRBV5-1 to TRBJ1-2; D gene uncertain. With 0 bases removed from V and 1 base from J, the gap between germline ends came to 7 bases. The CDR3 sequence is 14 residues long. Germline V gene sequence: CDR1 SGHRS, CDR2 YFSETQ. The CDR3 spells CASSLGEGNYGYTF. Written as DNA, the CDR3 is TGCGCCAGCAGCTTGGGAGAGGGTAACTATGGCTACACCTTC.

This sequence joins TRBV6-1 and TRBJ1-2; TRBD1 matches at 9 bases. The V and J ends lost 4 bases and 0 bases, in that order; junction bases with no gene match: 12. Looked up from germline, CDR1 is MNHNS and CDR2 is SASEGT. This CDR3 spans 18 amino acids. Here the CDR3 reads CASSAENTGGRSNYGYTF. For the CDR3, the DNA is TGTGCCAGCAGTGCCGAAAATACAGGGGGCCGGTCTAACTATGGCTACACCTTC.

In its sample, this clone was seen once. The rearrangement links TRBV20-1 to TRBJ2-7; TRBD1 matches 9 bases. This CDR3 spans 11 amino acids. V was pared by 3 bases and J by 12 bases, with 6 bases of the junction left unmatched. The germline V gene encodes CDR1 DFQATT and CDR2 SNEGSKA (reference sequence). CDR3 sequence: CSARDRGLSYF. CDR3 DNA: TGCAGTGCTAGGGACAGGGGACTATCGTACTTC.

V is TRBV5-4 and J is TRBJ1-1, with D unclear. CDR1 and CDR2 from the germline V gene are SGHNT and YYREEE (reference sequence). CDR3 length: 16 residues. Trimming stripped 0 bases from V and 0 bases from J, with 12 bases between. The DNA for the CDR3 is TGTGCCAGCAGCTTGGACGCCCCAGGAATGAACACTGAAGCTTTCTTT. Amino acids: CASSLDAPGMNTEAFF.

The rearrangement joins TRBV20-1 to TRBJ1-4; D is unclear. The V gene lost 5 bases and the J gene lost 6 bases, with 4 bases spanning the gap. The length of the CDR3 is 10 residues. Per the germline V gene, CDR1 is DFQATT and CDR2 is SNEGSKA (reference sequence). The CDR3 sequence: CSAGHEKLFF. DNA for the CDR3: TGCAGTGCTGGGCATGAAAAACTGTTTTTT.

This sequence joins TRBV18 and TRBJ1-1, with TRBD1 identical over 10 bases. The CDR3 is 16 amino acids. Germline lookup yields CDR1 KGHSH and CDR2 LQKENI. V was clipped by 4 bases and J by 4 bases; unmatched bases: 9. The chain's CDR3 is CASSLWTGGLSTEAFF. The CDR3 DNA reads as TGTGCCAGCTCACTTTGGACAGGGGGTTTGAGCACTGAAGCTTTCTTT.

The CDR3 sequence is CASSMKRKGSGTEAFF. The CDR3 nucleotides read TGTGCCAGTAGTATGAAAAGAAAGGGGTCGGGCACTGAAGCTTTCTTT. The V call is TRBV19, the J call TRBJ1-1; D is possibly TRBD1 (5 bases). V was clipped by 3 bases and J by 4 bases, with 18 bases between them. This CDR3 has 16 amino acids. Germline assignment: CDR1 LNHDA and CDR2 SQIVND (reference sequence).

This chain joins TRBV6-5 and TRBJ2-7, with 10 bases matching TRBD2. Germline CDR1 is MNHEY and CDR2 is SVGAGI. With 2 bases clipped from V and 7 bases from J, the junction kept 11 bases outside the gene matches. The CDR3 is 16 amino acids. The CDR3 bases are TGTGCCAGCAGTTACAGGCTGGCTAGCGGGAGACTAGAGCAGTACTTC. It specifies CASSYRLASGRLEQYF.